This TCR beta chain comes out of a study of blood T cell repertoires in COVID-19. TCRdb keeps only in-frame clones here, not all; method: immunoSEQ multiplex PCR. This table has about 83,000 clones, around 90% appearing once. Sequencing was carried out using peripheral blood. The origin of this receptor is a woman in her forties or fifties with active or convalescent COVID-19.

CDR3 DNA sequence: TGTGCCAGCAGCCCGCTGGGACTGGGGGACACTGAAGCTTTCTTT. Translating it yields CASSPLGLGDTEAFF. The chain combines TRBV7-9 with TRBJ1-1, with D maybe TRBD1 (5 bases). CDR3 size: 15 residues. Germline loops: CDR1 SEHNR, CDR2 FQNEAQ (reference sequence). V lost 5 bases, J lost 3 bases, and 16 bases lay in between.